The next 26 T cell receptor beta chains were all read from a single sample in a study of blood T cell repertoires in COVID-19. The data were produced by immunoSEQ multiplex PCR, yet TCRdb's version contains in-frame clones alone and is incomplete. The sample carries under 400,000 clones, roughly 86% recorded once. Sequencing was carried out using peripheral blood. The receptors shown here come from a woman in her twenties or thirties with COVID-19, enrolled during active disease.

The rearrangement links TRBV5-1 to TRBJ2-5; 13 nucleotides agree with TRBD2. With V trimmed by 0 bases and J by 1 base, 6 bases remained unmatched. Germline lookup yields CDR1 SGHRS and CDR2 YFSETQ. This CDR3 contains 18 residues. The CDR3 sequence is CASSLAGTSGTGQETQYF. DNA for the CDR3: TGCGCCAGCAGCTTGGCCGGGACTAGCGGGACGGGCCAAGAGACCCAGTACTTC.

This clone appeared a single time. The CDR3 loop is CSALLQAGYGYTF. CDR3 in DNA: TGCAGCGCCTTACTTCAGGCGGGCTATGGCTACACCTTC. The genes are TRBV29-1 and TRBJ1-2, with D hard to call. Trimming took 7 bases from V and 4 from J, leaving 16 bases between them. Germline V gene data show CDR1 as SQVTM and CDR2 as ANQGSEA. This CDR3 contains 13 residues.

V is TRBV7-6 and J is TRBJ1-2; D is possibly TRBD1 (6 bases). The CDR3 is 15 amino acids. Trimming removed 5 bases at V and 8 bases at J, with 21 bases between. Per the germline V gene, CDR1 is SGHVS and CDR2 is FNYEAQ. DNA of the CDR3: TGTGCCAGCAGCCCCTTAGCAGAACAGGGTGAAGGCTACACCTTC. Residues: CASSPLAEQGEGYTF. The complete variable domain, with remaining parts taken from reference TRBV7-6 and TRBJ1-2, reads GAGVSQSPRYKVTKRGQDVALRCDPISGHVSLYWYRQALGQGPEFLTYFNYEAQQDKSGLPNDRFSAERPEGSISTLTIQRTEQRDSAMYRCASSPLAEQGEGYTFGSGTRLTVV.

CDR3 sequence (DNA): TGCGCCAGCAGCTTGGCCTTGGGTAGCGGAGTTCAAGAGACCCAGTACTTC. This sequence encodes CASSLALGSGVQETQYF. The J gene is TRBJ2-5, the V gene TRBV5-1, with D perhaps matching TRBD2 (6 bases). Trimming left V 0 bases short and J 2 bases short, with 17 bases between. This CDR3 is built from 17 residues. Germline CDR1 reads SGHRS; CDR2 reads YFSETQ. The full variable domain, its missing parts supplied by reference TRBV5-1 and TRBJ2-5, is KAGVTQTPRYLIKTRGQQVTLSCSPISGHRSVSWYQQTPGQGLQFLFEYFSETQRNKGNFPGRFSGRQFSNSRSEMNVSTLELGDSALYLCASSLALGSGVQETQYFGPGTRLLVL.

The rearrangement uses TRBV7-8 and TRBJ1-5; D is uncertain. Germline V gives CDR1 SGHVS, CDR2 FQNEAQ. Trimming stripped 3 bases from V and 0 bases from J, with 3 bases between. The CDR3 has 13 residues. The CDR3 is CASSFHSNQPQHF. CDR3 bases: TGTGCCAGCAGCTTTCATAGCAATCAGCCCCAGCATTTT.

CDR3 bases: TGTGCCAGCAGCTTGAAGGGACAGGGCAACACCGGGGAGCTGTTTTTT. Protein sequence: CASSLKGQGNTGELFF. The chain links TRBV5-6 to TRBJ2-2, with 9 bases aligning to TRBD1. The CDR3 loop spans 16 amino acids. V shed 1 base, J shed 2 bases, and the junction held 3 bases outside the gene matches. The germline gives CDR1 SGHDT, CDR2 YYEEEE.

The count of this clone is one. This chain joins TRBV3-1 (or the pseudogene TRBV3-2) and TRBJ1-1; D is perhaps TRBD1 (6 bases). V was pared by 4 bases and J by 8 bases, with 11 bases between. Germline V gene sequence: CDR1 LGHDT, CDR2 YNNKEL (reference sequence). This CDR3 region has 12 residues. CDR3 nucleotide sequence: TGTGCCAGCAGCCTAGCGACAGGAGAAGCTTTCTTT. It specifies CASSLATGEAFF.

This clone occurred once. This chain uses TRBV5-4 with TRBJ2-5, with unresolved D. Germline CDR1 reads SGHNT; CDR2 reads YYREEE (reference sequence). This CDR3 is built from 14 residues. V gave up 1 base and J gave up 0 bases, with 7 bases separating them. The CDR3 DNA reads TGTGCCAGCAGCTTGCAACAGAACCAAGAGACCCAGTACTTC. As protein: CASSLQQNQETQYF. Supplemented by reference TRBV5-4 and TRBJ2-5, the full variable domain reads ETGVTQSPTHLIKTRGQQVTLRCSSQSGHNTVSWYQQALGQGPQFIFQYYREEENGRGNFPPRFSGLQFPNYSSELNVNALELDDSALYLCASSLQQNQETQYFGPGTRLLVL.

This chain joins TRBV2 and TRBJ2-1, with TRBD2 matching over 11 bases. Germline values: CDR1 SNHLY, CDR2 FYNNEI. There are 15 residues in the CDR3. V was clipped by 6 bases and J by 6 bases; unmatched bases: 7. The CDR3 loop is CASSKTSGRSNEQFF. The CDR3 region has the DNA TGTGCCAGCAGCAAAACTAGCGGGAGAAGCAATGAGCAGTTCTTC.

This chain uses TRBV25-1 with TRBJ2-5; D gene unclear. The CDR3 has 13 residues. The ends were cut back, 4 bases at V and 4 bases at J, with 10 bases in the middle. Germline V CDR1 and CDR2: MGHDK, SYGVNS. The CDR3 region has the DNA TGTGCCAGCAGTGTACGGGTTGGAGAGACCCAGTACTTC. This sequence encodes CASSVRVGETQYF.

V usage is TRBV6-1 and J usage is TRBJ2-7; no definite D call. The CDR3 sequence is 12 residues long. The germline gives CDR1 MNHNS, CDR2 SASEGT. V lost 2 bases, J lost 0 bases, and 2 bases lay in between. CDR3 region: CASSERSYEQYF. The CDR3 DNA is TGTGCCAGCAGTGAACGCTCCTACGAGCAGTACTTC.

The chain employs TRBV28 and TRBJ2-7; 7 bases are shared with TRBD2. Trimming removed 8 bases from V and 0 bases from J; junction bases left unmatched: 7. The CDR3 runs 14 residues. The V gene's germline CDR1 is MDHEN and CDR2 SYDVKM. The CDR3 spells CASGGRESSYEQYF. DNA of the CDR3: TGTGCCAGCGGAGGGAGGGAGTCCTCCTACGAGCAGTACTTC.

The chain recombines TRBV18 with TRBJ2-5; D perhaps matches TRBD1 (6 bases). V was shortened by 2 bases and J by 4 bases, with 14 bases between the two germline ends. Germline CDR1 reads KGHSH; CDR2 reads LQKENI. The CDR3 is 15 residues long. In nucleotides, the CDR3 is TGTGCCAGCTCACCAGGCAGGGGATGGAGAGAGACCCAGTACTTC. It translates to CASSPGRGWRETQYF.

CDR3 nucleotides: TGCGCCAGCAGCCCCGGGATGCGCCCAGATACGCAGTATTTT. It codes for CASSPGMRPDTQYF. The chain has TRBV5-1 and TRBJ2-3; tentatively, D is TRBD2 (5 bases). Germline loops: CDR1 SGHRS, CDR2 YFSETQ. CDR3 length: 14 residues. V lost 4 bases, J lost 4 bases, and 13 bases lay in between. Full variable domain (remainder filled in from reference TRBV5-1 and TRBJ2-3): KAGVTQTPRYLIKTRGQQVTLSCSPISGHRSVSWYQQTPGQGLQFLFEYFSETQRNKGNFPGRFSGRQFSNSRSEMNVSTLELGDSALYLCASSPGMRPDTQYFGPGTRLTVL.

DNA for the CDR3: TGTGCCAGCTCACCACCCGAGCGGGAGCAGTTCTTC. Amino acid sequence: CASSPPEREQFF. The V and J genes are TRBV18 and TRBJ2-1; D perhaps matches TRBD2 (5 bases). The CDR3 is 12 amino acids. V was cut by 0 bases and J by 10 bases, with 7 bases left in between. Germline loops: CDR1 KGHSH, CDR2 LQKENI.

The chain joins TRBV6-6 to TRBJ1-1, with 8 bases that match TRBD1. The CDR3 totals 13 residues. With 8 bases clipped from V and 3 bases from J, the junction kept 5 bases outside the gene matches. CDR1 and CDR2 from the germline V gene are MNHNY and SVGAGI (reference sequence). CDR3 DNA sequence: TGTGCCAGCCCCGGGACAGGACACACTGAAGCTTTCTTT. Translating gives CASPGTGHTEAFF.

In nucleotides, the CDR3 is TGTGCCAGCAGTTTCCCTAGCGGGAGATTGTTCTTC. It specifies CASSFPSGRLFF. The chain uses TRBV27 and TRBJ2-1; 10 bases line up with TRBD2. The length of the CDR3 is 12 residues. From germline, CDR1 is MNHEY and CDR2 SMNVEV (reference sequence). V shed 3 bases and J 15 bases; nucleotides not matched to a gene: 5.

The rearrangement uses TRBV16 and TRBJ1-2; no firm D call. From germline, CDR1 is KGHSY and CDR2 FQNENV. Trimming pared 0 bases from V and 5 bases from J, leaving 7 bases between. The CDR3 runs to 13 residues. The CDR3: CASSQSGRYGYTF. The DNA for the CDR3 is TGTGCCAGCAGCCAATCAGGGAGGTATGGCTACACCTTC.

The chain links TRBV29-1 to TRBJ2-5, with a weak D call TRBD1 (6 bases). Between the trimmed V and J ends, which lost 4 bases and 7 bases, there was a span of 19 bases. This CDR3 comprises 14 residues. Per germline, CDR1 SQVTM and CDR2 ANQGSEA. The DNA for the CDR3 is TGCAGCGTTGGAGATAGGGGGATGGTGGCGACCCAGTACTTC. This gives the protein CSVGDRGMVATQYF.

The J gene is TRBJ2-3, the V gene TRBV19; TRBD2 aligns across 11 bases. The length of the CDR3 is 16 residues. Losses at the gene ends were 4 bases for V and 4 bases for J; bases not matched to a gene: 7. CDR1 and CDR2 (germline): LNHDA, SQIVND (reference sequence). In DNA form, the CDR3 reads TGTGCCAGTAGTAGGTCTAGCGGGAGGATCGCAGATACGCAGTATTTT. This sequence encodes CASSRSSGRIADTQYF.

The chain recombines TRBV24-1 with TRBJ1-1; possible D gene TRBD1, 6 bases. This CDR3 is 13 amino acids long. Per the germline V gene, CDR1 is KGHDR and CDR2 is SFDVKD. V was shortened by 4 bases and J by 8 bases, with 13 bases between the two germline ends. Written as DNA, the CDR3 is TGTGCCACCAGTGAACCCTGGACAGAAGAAGCTTTCTTT. Its protein is CATSEPWTEEAFF.

This rearrangement joins TRBV28 to TRBJ2-2, with TRBD2 matching over 11 bases. The CDR3 loop spans 22 amino acids. The germline V gene has CDR1 MDHEN and CDR2 SYDVKM. Trimming at V came to 8 bases and at J to 1 base, leaving 24 bases not matched to a gene. The DNA for the CDR3 is TGTGCCAGCGCAGGCTTCGGGCTCGCACTAGCGGGAGCTGGGGGGAACACCGGGGAGCTGTTTTTT. This codes for CASAGFGLALAGAGGNTGELFF.

The J gene is TRBJ1-2, the V gene TRBV27; 9 nucleotides agree with TRBD1. The CDR3 loop spans 13 amino acids. The germline V gene encodes CDR1 MNHEY and CDR2 SMNVEV (reference sequence). V was clipped by 5 bases and J by 6 bases; unmatched bases: 4. CDR3 sequence (DNA): TGTGCCAGCAGTGCCCGGACAGGGGATGGCTACACCTTC. It yields the protein CASSARTGDGYTF.

The chain is built from TRBV6-6 and TRBJ1-2; 8 bases map to TRBD1. J gave up 6 bases and V 6 bases, and 9 bases lay outside the gene matches. This CDR3 region has 14 residues. Germline V lookup: CDR1 MNHNY, CDR2 SVGAGI (reference sequence). CDR3 in amino acids: CASSTSGTGHGYTF. The CDR3 nucleotides are TGTGCCAGCAGCACCTCCGGGACAGGTCATGGCTACACCTTC.

This chain joins TRBV5-5 and TRBJ2-6, with D possibly being TRBD2 (6 bases). V shed 0 bases and J shed 0 bases, with 19 bases lying between them. The CDR3 is 20 amino acids. Germline assignment: CDR1 SGHKS and CDR2 YYEKEE (reference sequence). Here the CDR3 reads CASSLVGTGTVHSGANVLTF. The CDR3 DNA is TGTGCCAGCAGCTTGGTAGGGACCGGGACTGTACACTCTGGGGCCAACGTCCTGACTTTC.

On this clone: Germline and junction disagree at one end, which may indicate a read error. For the CDR3, the DNA is TGTGCCGGCAGCCAAGAACGGGCGGGTTACTACAATGAGCAGTTCTTC. Translating it yields CAGSQERAGYYNEQFF. This chain links TRBV14 with TRBJ2-1, with D possibly matching TRBD2 (5 bases). The V gene's germline CDR1 is SGHDN and CDR2 FVKESK. The CDR3 spans 16 residues.